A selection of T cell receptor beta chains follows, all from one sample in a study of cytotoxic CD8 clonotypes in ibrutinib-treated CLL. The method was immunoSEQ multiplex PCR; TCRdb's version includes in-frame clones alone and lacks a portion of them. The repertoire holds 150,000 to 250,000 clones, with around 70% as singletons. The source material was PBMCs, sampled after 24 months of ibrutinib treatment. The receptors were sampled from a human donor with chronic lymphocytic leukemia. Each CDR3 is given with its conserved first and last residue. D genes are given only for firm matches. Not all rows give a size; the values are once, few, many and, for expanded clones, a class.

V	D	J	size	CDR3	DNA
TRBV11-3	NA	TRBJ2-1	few	CASSSSGWNNEQFF	TGTGCCAGCAGCTCGAGCGGGTGGAACAATGAGCAGTTCTTC
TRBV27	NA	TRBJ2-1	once	CASRSTVSYNEQFF	TGTGCCAGCAGGTCGACAGTCTCCTACAATGAGCAGTTCTTC
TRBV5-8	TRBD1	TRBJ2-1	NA	CASSEQGTTYNEQFF	TGTGCCAGCAGTGAACAGGGGACCACCTACAATGAGCAGTTCTTC
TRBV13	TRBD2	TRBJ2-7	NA	CASSLASGSWGVHEQYF	TGTGCCAGCAGCTTGGCTAGCGGGAGTTGGGGGGTCCACGAGCAGTACTTC
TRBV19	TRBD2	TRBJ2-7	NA	CASSIGLAGEQVAYEQYF	TGTGCCAGTAGTATCGGACTAGCGGGAGAGCAGGTAGCCTACGAGCAGTACTTC
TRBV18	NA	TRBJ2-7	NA	CASSPDRSYEQYF	TGTGCCAGCTCACCTGACAGAAGCTACGAGCAGTACTTC
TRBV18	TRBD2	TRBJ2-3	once	CASSPRGPAGGLSDTQYF	TGTGCCAGCTCACCCCGGGGCCCGGCGGGGGGGCTTTCAGATACGCAGTATTTT
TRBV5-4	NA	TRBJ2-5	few	CASSLVQQETQYF	TGTGCCAGCAGCTTGGTTCAGCAAGAGACCCAGTACTTC
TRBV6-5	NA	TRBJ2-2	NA	CASRQGGAGELFF	TGTGCCAGCAGGCAGGGGGGGGCCGGGGAGCTGTTTTTT
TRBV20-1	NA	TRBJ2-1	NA	CSASSTLPQFF	TGCAGTGCTAGTTCCACCTTGCCGCAGTTCTTC
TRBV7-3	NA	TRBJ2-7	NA	CASSSDTSYEQYF	TGTGCCAGCAGCTCGGACACCTCCTACGAGCAGTACTTC
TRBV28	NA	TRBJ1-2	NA	CASSLYGANYGYTF	TGTGCCAGCAGTTTATATGGAGCTAACTATGGCTACACCTTC
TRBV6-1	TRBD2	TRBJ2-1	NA	CASTPGLAGVGEQFF	TGTGCCAGCACCCCTGGGCTAGCGGGAGTCGGTGAGCAGTTCTTC
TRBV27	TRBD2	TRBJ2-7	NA	CASSLSGGSIYEQYF	TGTGCCAGCAGTTTATCGGGCGGGAGTATTTACGAGCAGTACTTC
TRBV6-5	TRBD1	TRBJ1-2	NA	CASSRTGPYGYTF	TGTGCCAGCAGTCGGACAGGGCCTTATGGCTACACCTTC
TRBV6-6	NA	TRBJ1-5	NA	CASSRDLGNQPQHF	TGTGCCAGCAGCAGGGATCTGGGCAATCAGCCCCAGCATTTT
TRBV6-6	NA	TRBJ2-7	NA	CASNLGGTDYEQYF	TGTGCCAGCAACCTGGGAGGGACAGACTACGAGCAGTACTTC
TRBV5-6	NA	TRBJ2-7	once	CASSFMGPNYEQYF	TGTGCCAGCAGCTTTATGGGTCCTAACTACGAGCAGTACTTC
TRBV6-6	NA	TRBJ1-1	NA	CASSQTAPNTEAFF	TGTGCCAGCAGTCAGACAGCCCCGAACACTGAAGCTTTCTTT
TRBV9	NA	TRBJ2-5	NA	CASSAQFGMQTQYF	TGTGCCAGCAGCGCCCAATTTGGAATGCAGACCCAGTACTTC
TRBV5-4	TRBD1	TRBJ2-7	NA	CASSSPGQGTYEQYF	TGTGCCAGCAGCTCTCCGGGACAGGGAACCTACGAGCAGTACTTC
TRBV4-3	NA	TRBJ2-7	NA	CASSQDSTYEQYF	TGCGCCAGCAGCCAAGATTCGACGTACGAGCAGTACTTC
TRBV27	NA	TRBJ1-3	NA	CASSLSNGNTIYF	TGTGCCAGCAGTTTATCGAACGGAAACACCATATATTTT
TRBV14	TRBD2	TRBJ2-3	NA	CASSHMSSGRAADTQYF	TGTGCCAGCAGTCATATGAGTAGCGGGAGGGCCGCAGATACGCAGTATTTT
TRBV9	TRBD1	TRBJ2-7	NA	CASSVDGTGYEQYF	TGTGCCAGCAGCGTAGATGGGACAGGTTACGAGCAGTACTTC
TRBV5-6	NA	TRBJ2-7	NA	CASSPPSASHEQYF	TGTGCCAGCAGCCCTCCCTCGGCCTCCCACGAGCAGTACTTC
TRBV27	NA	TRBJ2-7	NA	CASSLPGYEQYF	TGTGCCAGCAGTCTCCCGGGGTACGAGCAGTACTTC
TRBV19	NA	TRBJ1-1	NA	CASSTGMNTEAFF	TGTGCCAGTAGTACAGGGATGAACACTGAAGCTTTCTTT
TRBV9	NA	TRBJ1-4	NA	CASSVDTGSNEKLFF	TGTGCCAGCAGCGTAGACACAGGGTCCAATGAAAAACTGTTTTTT
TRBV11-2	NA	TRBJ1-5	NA	CASSRGGSSNQPQHF	TGTGCCAGCAGCCGGGGGGGGAGTAGCAATCAGCCCCAGCATTTT
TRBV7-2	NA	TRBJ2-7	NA	CASSLVSGVPYEQYF	TGTGCCAGCAGCTTAGTATCAGGGGTTCCCTACGAGCAGTACTTC
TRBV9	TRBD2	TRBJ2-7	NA	CASSQGGPAYEQYF	TGTGCCAGCAGCCAGGGAGGGCCTGCTTACGAGCAGTACTTC
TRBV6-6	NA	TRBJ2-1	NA	CASSYSGAHEQFF	TGTGCCAGCAGTTACTCTGGGGCACATGAGCAGTTCTTC
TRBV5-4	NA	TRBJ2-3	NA	CASSLRVPTDTQYF	TGTGCCAGCAGCCTCCGGGTCCCCACAGATACGCAGTATTTT
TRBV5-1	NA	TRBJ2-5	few	CASSSTRQATQETQYF	TGCGCCAGCAGCTCAACCAGACAGGCCACCCAAGAGACCCAGTACTTC
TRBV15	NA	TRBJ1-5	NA	CATSSPLEPQHF	TGTGCCACCAGCTCCCCTCTCGAGCCCCAGCATTTT
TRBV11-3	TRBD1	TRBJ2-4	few	CASSSGQGEAKNIQYF	TGTGCCAGCAGCTCGGGACAGGGCGAAGCCAAAAACATTCAGTACTTC
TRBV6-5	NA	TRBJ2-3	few	CASGRDFGTDTQYF	TGTGCCAGCGGGAGAGATTTCGGGACTGATACGCAGTATTTT
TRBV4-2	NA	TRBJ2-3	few	CASSGVTDTQYF	TGTGCCAGCTCCGGGGTAACAGATACGCAGTATTTT
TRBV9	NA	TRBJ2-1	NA	CASSVLGGYNEQFF	TGTGCCAGCAGCGTATTAGGGGGTTACAATGAGCAGTTCTTC
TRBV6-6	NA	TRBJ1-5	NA	CASSYSGPGQPQHF	TGTGCCAGCAGTTACTCGGGGCCGGGACAGCCCCAGCATTTT
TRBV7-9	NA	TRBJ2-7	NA	CASSLVGIYEQYF	TGTGCCAGCAGCTTAGTCGGCATCTACGAGCAGTACTTC
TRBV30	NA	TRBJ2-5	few	CAWRDKYMTQYF	TGTGCCTGGAGAGACAAGTACATGACCCAGTACTTC
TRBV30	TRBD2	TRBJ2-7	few	CAWNGRTSGNYEQYF	TGTGCCTGGAACGGAAGGACTAGCGGAAACTACGAGCAGTACTTC